This entry lists 18 T cell receptor beta chains sequenced from one sample in a study of resident and recirculating memory T cells in vitiligo. TCRdb's copy holds only in-frame clones and misses some; the assay was immunoSEQ multiplex PCR. The data hold 40,000 to 50,000 clones, with around 90% observed a single time. The sequencing sample was made of blood. These TCRs come from a male donor with vitiligo.

The chain links TRBV7-2 to TRBJ1-1; no clear D. This CDR3 region has 14 residues. V was clipped by 1 base and J by 2 bases, with 8 bases between them. Germline V gene sequence: CDR1 SGHTA, CDR2 FQGNSA. The CDR3 DNA sequence: TGTGCCAGCAGCTTAGGGGCAGTCAACACTGAAGCTTTCTTT. Protein: CASSLGAVNTEAFF.

J is TRBJ1-2 and V is TRBV5-1; D uncertain. Germline CDR1 reads SGHRS; CDR2 reads YFSETQ. Trimming removed 0 bases from V and 7 bases from J, with 10 bases in between. The CDR3 sequence is 13 residues long. CDR3 sequence (DNA): TGCGCCAGCAGCTTGGGAGGAGACGGTGGCTACACCTTC. It is translated as CASSLGGDGGYTF.

This chain links TRBV4-3 with TRBJ1-1; 8 positions agree with TRBD1. Germline CDR1 reads LGHNA; CDR2 reads YSLEER. The CDR3 is made up of 14 amino acids. J gave up 10 bases and V 2 bases, and 9 bases lay outside the gene matches. The CDR3 DNA follows: TGCGCCAGCAGCCAATATCCACAGGGGGTTGCAGCTTTCTTT. The encoded protein is CASSQYPQGVAAFF.

This clone appeared a single time. The chain uses TRBV7-9 and TRBJ2-1; 8 nucleotides line up with TRBD2. The CDR3 is 16 amino acids. With V trimmed by 5 bases and J by 5 bases, 11 bases remained unmatched. Germline V gene data show CDR1 as SEHNR and CDR2 as FQNEAQ (reference sequence). The CDR3 is CASSVSLAGTHNEQFF. The CDR3 region has the DNA TGTGCCAGCAGCGTCAGTCTAGCGGGCACTCACAATGAGCAGTTCTTC.

This clone counts as medium-sized. This chain links TRBV7-9 with TRBJ2-3; 9 bases are shared with TRBD2. CDR3 size: 16 residues. The V and J ends lost 5 bases and 0 bases, in that order; junction bases with no gene match: 6. CDR1 SEHNR and CDR2 FQNEAQ come from the germline V gene (reference sequence). The CDR3 reads CASSLTSGASTDTQYF. The CDR3, as DNA: TGTGCCAGCAGCCTGACTAGCGGTGCTAGCACAGATACGCAGTATTTT. The full variable domain, rest sourced from reference TRBV7-9 and TRBJ2-3, is DTGVSQNPRHKITKRGQNVTFRCDPISEHNRLYWYRQTLGQGPEFLTYFQNEAQLEKSRLLSDRFSAERPKGSFSTLEIQRTEQGDSAMYLCASSLTSGASTDTQYFGPGTRLTVL.

The chain couples TRBV30 to TRBJ1-1, with a possible D match to TRBD1 (6 bases). The CDR3 consists of 13 residues. Germline assignment: CDR1 GTSNPN and CDR2 SVGIG (reference sequence). Trimming shortened V by 3 bases and J by 4 bases, and 12 bases separated the two germline ends. CDR3 in amino acids: CAWSRTESTEAFF. The CDR3 nucleotides are TGTGCCTGGAGCCGGACAGAGAGCACTGAAGCTTTCTTT.

This chain uses TRBV10-3 with TRBJ2-2; TRBD2 matches at 11 bases. The length of the CDR3 is 16 residues. Germline V gene data show CDR1 as ENHRY and CDR2 as SYGVKD. Germline trimming cut 10 bases from V and 5 bases from J; bases unmatched to any gene: 12. CDR3 DNA sequence: TGTGCCACCCGAGAAGCTAGCGGGGGGACGACCGGGGAGCTGTTTTTT. Residues: CATREASGGTTGELFF.

CDR3 amino acids: CASSLAGDYYEQYF. CDR3 sequence (DNA): TGCGCCAGCAGCTTGGCCGGGGACTATTACGAGCAGTACTTC. The rearrangement joins TRBV5-1 to TRBJ2-7; 7 bases agree with TRBD2. This CDR3 is built from 14 residues. In germline, CDR1 is SGHRS, CDR2 YFSETQ. V shed 0 bases, J shed 4 bases, and the junction held 4 bases outside the gene matches.

This rearrangement joins TRBV18 to TRBJ2-7; 7 bases agree with TRBD1. The trim removed 3 bases at V and 6 bases at J, leaving 8 bases unmatched. The CDR3 has 14 amino acids. Germline V gene data show CDR1 as KGHSH and CDR2 as LQKENI. The DNA of the CDR3 is TGTGCCAGCTCACCGATACAGGGGATTGGCGAGCAGTACTTC. This encodes CASSPIQGIGEQYF.

The chain joins TRBV5-5 to TRBJ2-7; a weak D match, TRBD1 (5 bases). The germline gives CDR1 SGHKS, CDR2 YYEKEE (reference sequence). Trimming removed 0 bases at V and 1 base at J, with 8 bases between. CDR3 length equals 14 residues. CDR3 DNA: TGTGCCAGCAGCTTGGTGGGGCCTTCCTACGAGCAGTACTTC. This sequence encodes CASSLVGPSYEQYF.

The rearrangement links TRBV9 to TRBJ2-1, with D possibly matching TRBD1 (6 bases). The CDR3 is 15 amino acids. Germline values: CDR1 SGDLS, CDR2 YYNGEE. V dropped 0 bases and J dropped 6 bases, with 13 bases sitting between them. CDR3 amino acids: CASSVGTAGTNEQFF. CDR3 DNA sequence: TGTGCCAGCAGCGTAGGGACAGCTGGGACCAATGAGCAGTTCTTC.

This chain uses TRBV6-5 with TRBJ2-7; the D gene is possibly TRBD1 (5 bases). CDR3 length: 14 residues. Germline CDR1 and CDR2: MNHEY and SVGAGI. V dropped 0 bases and J dropped 0 bases, with 6 bases sitting between them. The CDR3 DNA sequence: TGTGCCAGCAGTTACTCAGGGGACTCCTACGAGCAGTACTTC. Its translation is CASSYSGDSYEQYF.

The V gene is TRBV6-5, the J gene TRBJ2-1; TRBD2 matches 10 bases. V shed 0 bases and J 15 bases; nucleotides not matched to a gene: 11. In germline, CDR1 is MNHEY, CDR2 SVGAGI. There are 15 residues in the CDR3. The CDR3 sequence: CASSYSPSGGTGRFF. Written as DNA, the CDR3 is TGTGCCAGCAGTTACTCGCCTAGCGGGGGAACCGGAAGGTTCTTC.

The CDR3 nucleotides are TGTGCCAGCAGCCTCTTAGGGGGCTGGGAAAAACTGTTTTTT. This encodes CASSLLGGWEKLFF. The chain is built from TRBV7-8 and TRBJ1-4, with TRBD1 matching over 7 bases. The CDR3 spans 14 residues. Germline assignment: CDR1 SGHVS and CDR2 FQNEAQ. V was clipped by 5 bases and J by 8 bases; unmatched bases: 8.

The rearrangement joins TRBV6-1 to TRBJ1-6; 7 nucleotides line up with TRBD1. V lost 7 bases to trimming and J lost 7 bases; unmatched junction nucleotides: 7. Per the germline V gene, CDR1 is MNHNS and CDR2 is SASEGT. The length of the CDR3 is 14 residues. CDR3 nucleotide sequence: TGTGCCAGCAACGCAGGGGGTCGGAATTCACCCCTCCACTTT. Amino acid sequence: CASNAGGRNSPLHF.

The V call is TRBV5-6, the J call TRBJ2-7; 12 nucleotides align to TRBD2. The CDR3 loop spans 16 amino acids. Germline CDR1 SGHDT, CDR2 YYEEEE. Unmatched junction bases numbered 10, after V lost 4 bases and J lost 5 bases. CDR3 sequence reads: CASSELAGGLAHEQYF. As DNA, the CDR3 is TGTGCCAGCAGCGAGCTAGCGGGGGGGCTGGCCCACGAGCAGTACTTC.

The chain is built from TRBV19 and TRBJ1-2, with 11 nucleotides matching TRBD1. CDR1 LNHDA and CDR2 SQIVND come from the germline V gene (reference sequence). With V trimmed by 5 bases and J by 2 bases, 7 bases remained unmatched. This CDR3 region has 16 residues. DNA of the CDR3: TGTGCCAGTAGTTCCCGGGACAGGGGGTTCAACTATGGCTACACCTTC. It translates to CASSSRDRGFNYGYTF. The complete variable domain, with remaining parts taken from reference TRBV19 and TRBJ1-2, reads DGGITQSPKYLFRKEGQNVTLSCEQNLNHDAMYWYRQDPGQGLRLIYYSQIVNDFQKGDIAEGYSVSREKKESFPLTVTSAQKNPTAFYLCASSSRDRGFNYGYTFGSGTRLTVV.

This chain uses TRBV7-9 with TRBJ2-3, with D unclear. The ends were cut back, 10 bases at V and 2 bases at J, with 7 bases in the middle. The CDR3 spans 11 residues. From germline, CDR1 is SEHNR and CDR2 FQNEAQ (reference sequence). The CDR3 spells CATTPTDTQYF. The CDR3 DNA reads TGTGCCACCACACCCACAGATACGCAGTATTTT.